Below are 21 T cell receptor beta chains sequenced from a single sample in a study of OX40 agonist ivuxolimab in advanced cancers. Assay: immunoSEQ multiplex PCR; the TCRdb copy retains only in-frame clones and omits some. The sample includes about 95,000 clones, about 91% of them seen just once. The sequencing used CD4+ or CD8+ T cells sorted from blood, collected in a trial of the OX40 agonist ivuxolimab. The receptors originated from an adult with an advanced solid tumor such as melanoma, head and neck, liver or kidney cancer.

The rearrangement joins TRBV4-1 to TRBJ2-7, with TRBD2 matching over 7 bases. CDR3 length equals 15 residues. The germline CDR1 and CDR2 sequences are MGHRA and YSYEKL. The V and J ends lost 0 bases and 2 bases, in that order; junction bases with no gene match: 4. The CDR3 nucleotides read TGCGCCAGCAGCCAAGAACTAGCGCGAACCTACGAGCAGTACTTC. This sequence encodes CASSQELARTYEQYF.

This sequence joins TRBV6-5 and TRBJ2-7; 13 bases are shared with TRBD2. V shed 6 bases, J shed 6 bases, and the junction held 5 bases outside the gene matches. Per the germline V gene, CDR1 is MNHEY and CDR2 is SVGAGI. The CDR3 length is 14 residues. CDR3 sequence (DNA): TGTGCCAGCAGCCAGACTAGCGGGAGGACCGAGCAGTACTTC. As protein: CASSQTSGRTEQYF.

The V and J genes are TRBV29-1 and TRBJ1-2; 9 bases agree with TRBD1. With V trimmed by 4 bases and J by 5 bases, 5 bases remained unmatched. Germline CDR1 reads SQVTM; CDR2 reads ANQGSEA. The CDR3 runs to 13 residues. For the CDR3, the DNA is TGCAGCGTTGCCAGACAGGGGGGTTATGGCTACACCTTC. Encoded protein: CSVARQGGYGYTF.

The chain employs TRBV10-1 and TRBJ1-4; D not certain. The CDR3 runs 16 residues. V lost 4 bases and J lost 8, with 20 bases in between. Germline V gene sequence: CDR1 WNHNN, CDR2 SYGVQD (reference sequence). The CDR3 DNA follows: TGCGCCAGCAGTGGGAACAAACAGCCCGCTGGGGAAAAACTGTTTTTT. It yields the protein CASSGNKQPAGEKLFF.

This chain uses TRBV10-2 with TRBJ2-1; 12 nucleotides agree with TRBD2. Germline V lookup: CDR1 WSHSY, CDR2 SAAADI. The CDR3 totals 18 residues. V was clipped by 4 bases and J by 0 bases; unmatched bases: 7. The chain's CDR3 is CASSGSSGRDSSYNEQFF. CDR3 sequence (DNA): TGCGCCAGCAGTGGATCTAGCGGGAGGGATAGCTCCTACAATGAGCAGTTCTTC.

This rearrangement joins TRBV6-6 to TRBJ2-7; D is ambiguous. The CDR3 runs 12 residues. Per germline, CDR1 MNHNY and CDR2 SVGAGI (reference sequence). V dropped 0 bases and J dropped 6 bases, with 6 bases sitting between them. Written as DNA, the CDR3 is TGTGCCAGCAGTTACTCGCTGCCCGAGCAGTACTTC. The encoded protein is CASSYSLPEQYF.

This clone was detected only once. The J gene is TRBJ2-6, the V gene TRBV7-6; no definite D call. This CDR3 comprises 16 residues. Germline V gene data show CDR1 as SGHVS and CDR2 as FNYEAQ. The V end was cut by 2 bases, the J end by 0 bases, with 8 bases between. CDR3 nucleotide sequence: TGTGCCAGCAGCTTATCCGTTAGCTCTGGGGCCAACGTCCTGACTTTC. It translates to CASSLSVSSGANVLTF.

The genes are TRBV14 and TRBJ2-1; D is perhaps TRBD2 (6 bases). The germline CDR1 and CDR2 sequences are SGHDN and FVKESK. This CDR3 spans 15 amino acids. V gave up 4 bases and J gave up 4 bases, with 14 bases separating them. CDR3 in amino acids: CASSPKGTGYNEQFF. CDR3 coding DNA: TGTGCCAGCAGCCCAAAAGGGACTGGATACAATGAGCAGTTCTTC. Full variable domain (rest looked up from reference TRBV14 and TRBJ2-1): EAGVTQFPSHSVIEKGQTVTLRCDPISGHDNLYWYRRVMGKEIKFLLHFVKESKQDESGMPNNRFLAERTGGTYSTLKVQPAELEDSGVYFCASSPKGTGYNEQFFGPGTRLTVL.

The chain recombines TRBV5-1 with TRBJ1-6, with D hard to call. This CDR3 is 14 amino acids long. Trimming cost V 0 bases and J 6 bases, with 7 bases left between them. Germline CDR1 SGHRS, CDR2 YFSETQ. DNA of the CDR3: TGCGCCAGCAGCTTGGACAGTTTTAATTCACCCCTCCACTTT. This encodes CASSLDSFNSPLHF.

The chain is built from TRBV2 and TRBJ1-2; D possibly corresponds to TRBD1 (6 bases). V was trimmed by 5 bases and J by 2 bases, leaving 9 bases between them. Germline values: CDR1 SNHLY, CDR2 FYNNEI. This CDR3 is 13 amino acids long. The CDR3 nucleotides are TGTGCCAGCAGTTACAGGGAAAACTATGGCTACACCTTC. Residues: CASSYRENYGYTF.

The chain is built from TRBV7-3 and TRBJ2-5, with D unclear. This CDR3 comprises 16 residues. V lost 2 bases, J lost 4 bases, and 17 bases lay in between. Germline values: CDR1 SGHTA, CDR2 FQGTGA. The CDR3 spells CASSLGSFEKSETQYF. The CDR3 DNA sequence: TGTGCCAGCAGCTTAGGTTCTTTTGAGAAGTCAGAGACCCAGTACTTC.

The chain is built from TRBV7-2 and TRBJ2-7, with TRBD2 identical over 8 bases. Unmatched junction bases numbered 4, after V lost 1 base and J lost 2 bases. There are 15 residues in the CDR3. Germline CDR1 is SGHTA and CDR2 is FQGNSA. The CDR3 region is CASSLGLAGTYEQYF. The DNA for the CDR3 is TGTGCCAGCAGCTTAGGTCTAGCGGGCACCTACGAGCAGTACTTC.

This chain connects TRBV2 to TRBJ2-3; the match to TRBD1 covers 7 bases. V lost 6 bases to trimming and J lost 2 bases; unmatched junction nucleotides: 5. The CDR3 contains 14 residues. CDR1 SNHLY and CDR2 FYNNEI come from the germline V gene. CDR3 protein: CASRGTALTDTQYF. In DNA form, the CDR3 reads TGTGCCAGCAGGGGGACAGCCCTCACAGATACGCAGTATTTT.

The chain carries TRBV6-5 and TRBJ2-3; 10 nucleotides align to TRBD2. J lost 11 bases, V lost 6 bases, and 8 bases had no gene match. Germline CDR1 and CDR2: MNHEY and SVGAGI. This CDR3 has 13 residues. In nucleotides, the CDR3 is TGTGCCAGCAGCCCCCCGGGACTAGCGAGGCAGTATTTT. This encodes CASSPPGLARQYF.

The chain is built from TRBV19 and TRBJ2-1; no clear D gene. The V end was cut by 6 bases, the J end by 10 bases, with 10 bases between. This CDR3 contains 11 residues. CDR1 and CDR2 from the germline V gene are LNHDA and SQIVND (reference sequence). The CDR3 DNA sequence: TGTGCCAGTAGCCCTGCCCGGGAGCAGTTCTTC. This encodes CASSPAREQFF.

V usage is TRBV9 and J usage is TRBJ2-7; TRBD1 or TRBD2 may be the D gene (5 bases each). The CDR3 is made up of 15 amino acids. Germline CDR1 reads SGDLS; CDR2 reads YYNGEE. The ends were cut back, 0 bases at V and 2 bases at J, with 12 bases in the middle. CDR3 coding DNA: TGTGCCAGCAGCGTAGCTCCCGGGGCGCCCTACGAGCAGTACTTC. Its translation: CASSVAPGAPYEQYF.

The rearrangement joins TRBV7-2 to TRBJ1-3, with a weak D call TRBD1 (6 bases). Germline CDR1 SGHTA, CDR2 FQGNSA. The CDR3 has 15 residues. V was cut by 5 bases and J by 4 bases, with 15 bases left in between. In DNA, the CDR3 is TGTGCCAGCAGCCCCAGAGGGGGGCCGGGAAACACCATATATTTT. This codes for CASSPRGGPGNTIYF.

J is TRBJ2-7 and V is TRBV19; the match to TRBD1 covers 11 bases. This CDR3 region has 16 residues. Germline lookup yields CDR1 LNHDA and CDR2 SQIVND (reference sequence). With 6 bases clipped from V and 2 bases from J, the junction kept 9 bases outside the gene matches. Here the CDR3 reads CASRPPPGQGAYEQYF. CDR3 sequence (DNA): TGTGCCAGTAGGCCACCACCGGGACAGGGGGCCTACGAGCAGTACTTC.

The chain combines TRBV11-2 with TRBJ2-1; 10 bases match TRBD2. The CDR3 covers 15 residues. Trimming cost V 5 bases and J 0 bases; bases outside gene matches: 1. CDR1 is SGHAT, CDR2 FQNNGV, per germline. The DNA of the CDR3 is TGTGCCAGCAGCCCTAGCGGGAGCTCCTACAATGAGCAGTTCTTC. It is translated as CASSPSGSSYNEQFF.

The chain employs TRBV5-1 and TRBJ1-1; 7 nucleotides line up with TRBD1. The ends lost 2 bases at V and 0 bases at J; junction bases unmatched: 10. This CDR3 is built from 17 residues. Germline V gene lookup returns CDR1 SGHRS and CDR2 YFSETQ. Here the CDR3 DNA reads TGCGCCAGCAGCTTTCAGGGGGTCGACACCGTGAACACTGAAGCTTTCTTT. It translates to CASSFQGVDTVNTEAFF.

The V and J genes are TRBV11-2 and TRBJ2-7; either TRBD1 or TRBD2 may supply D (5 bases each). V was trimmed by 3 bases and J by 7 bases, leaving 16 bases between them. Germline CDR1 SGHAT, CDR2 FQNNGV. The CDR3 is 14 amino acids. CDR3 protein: CASSLRGERSEQYF. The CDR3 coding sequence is TGTGCCAGCAGCTTGAGGGGAGAAAGGAGTGAGCAGTACTTC.